The present TCR beta chain was sequenced within a study of response to subunit inactivated influenza vaccine. TCRdb redid the calling of the RT-PCR reads with MiXCR, one entry per CDR3 protein. The table includes about 520,000 distinct CDR3 sequences, around 25% detected once. A few counts support this clonotype. The CDR3 runs to 15 residues. The V and J ends lost 6 bases and 4 bases, in that order; junction bases with no gene match: 5. Germline V gives CDR1 SGHVS, CDR2 FQNEAQ. The source of this sequence is a man aged 50 to 59 who received an inactivated influenza vaccine. The sample was CD4+ T cells sorted from PBMCs, taken approximately 5 days after vaccination. J is TRBJ2-1 and V is TRBV7-8; 11 nucleotides line up with TRBD1. CDR3 DNA sequence: TGTGCCAGCAGACCGGACAGGGGGCAGTACAATGAGCAGTTCTTC. It translates to CASRPDRGQYNEQFF.